A selection of T cell receptor beta chains follows, all from one sample in a study of blood T cell repertoires in COVID-19. Assay: immunoSEQ multiplex PCR; the TCRdb copy retains only in-frame clones and omits some. Among roughly 200,000 clones listed, about 88% were seen once. The sample consisted of peripheral blood. These receptors all come from a woman aged 40 to 50 who had recovered from COVID-19. CDR3s include the opening cysteine and the closing phenylalanine or tryptophan. The D gene is left open where the match is weak. Clone size is not always given. Where it is, it says once, few, many or a class for expanded clones.

v_gene	abundance	j_gene	d_gene	CDR3nt	CDR3aa
TRBV30	-	TRBJ1-2	TRBD1	TGTGCCTGGAGCTCAGGGGGCACGTATGGCTACACCTTC	CAWSSGGTYGYTF
TRBV7-8	-	TRBJ1-6	-	TGTGCCAGCAGCCTGAGTCCTCGGGGAGATAATTCACCCCTCCACTTT	CASSLSPRGDNSPLHF
TRBV7-3	-	TRBJ2-7	-	TGTGCCAGCAGCCTCCGGGCGGGCCCTTCCTACGAGCAGTACTTC	CASSLRAGPSYEQYF
TRBV27	-	TRBJ1-5	-	TGTGCCAGCAGTTCACGGGGGGAGGGTCAGCCCCAGCATTTT	CASSSRGEGQPQHF
TRBV9	once	TRBJ2-1	TRBD1	TGTGCCAGCAGCACCCCAACCGGGACAGGGTACCATGAGCAGTTCTTC	CASSTPTGTGYHEQFF
TRBV5-8	-	TRBJ1-5	-	TGTGCCAGCAGCTTTCGTTACGGTCAGCCCCAGCATTTT	CASSFRYGQPQHF
TRBV7-8	-	TRBJ1-5	TRBD1	TGTGCCAGCAGCTTAGGGGGGGACAGGCGGTATCAGCCCCAGCATTTT	CASSLGGDRRYQPQHF
TRBV10-3	-	TRBJ1-2	TRBD1	TGTGCCATCAGTACCGGGACAGATGGGCGCTACACCTTC	CAISTGTDGRYTF
TRBV4-3	-	TRBJ2-1	-	TGCGCCAGCAGCCAAGCCGGGACACGGGATGAGCAGTTCTTC	CASSQAGTRDEQFF
TRBV3-1/TRBV3-2	-	TRBJ2-4	TRBD2	TGTGCCAGCAGCCACCTTCAGGGACTAGCGGGAGAAAACATTCAGTACTTC	CASSHLQGLAGENIQYF
TRBV11-3	-	TRBJ2-7	TRBD1	TGTGCCAGCAGTTCCGGGACAGGGGGGTACGAGCAGTACTTC	CASSSGTGGYEQYF
TRBV27	-	TRBJ1-1	-	TGTGCCAGCAGTTTATCTCAGTTGAACACTGAAGCTTTCTTT	CASSLSQLNTEAFF
TRBV19	-	TRBJ1-5	TRBD1	TGTGCCAGTAGCTCCGGGACAGGAATCAATCAGCCCCAGCATTTT	CASSSGTGINQPQHF
TRBV19	-	TRBJ1-2	TRBD1	TGTGCCAGTAGTAACGGACAGGGCAGCTATGGCTACACCTTC	CASSNGQGSYGYTF
TRBV19	-	TRBJ2-1	-	TGTGCCAGTAGTTCCCAGCGTTTCCCCTACAATGAGCAGTTCTTC	CASSSQRFPYNEQFF
TRBV9	-	TRBJ1-4	TRBD1	TGTGCCAGCAGCGTAGACGGGACAGGGACCCAAAGACTGTTTTTT	CASSVDGTGTQRLFF
TRBV9	-	TRBJ2-7	-	TGTGCCAGCAGCGCCGGTGGCGAGCAGTACTTC	CASSAGGEQYF
TRBV9	-	TRBJ1-1	-	TGTGCCAGCAGCGTAGATGCCGGGAGAAATGAAGCTTTCTTT	CASSVDAGRNEAFF
TRBV6-5	few	TRBJ1-6	TRBD1	TGTGCCAGCACCGACCCCCAGGGGGCGTATTCACCCCTCCACTTT	CASTDPQGAYSPLHF
TRBV2	-	TRBJ1-1	-	TGTGCCAGCAGTACTCTTACAGGGACGACTGAAGCTTTCTTT	CASSTLTGTTEAFF
TRBV5-1	-	TRBJ2-3	-	TGCGCCAGCAGCTTACAGGGCAGGTACGAGGATACGCAGTATTTT	CASSLQGRYEDTQYF
TRBV6-1	-	TRBJ2-2	-	TGTGCCAGCAGTGAAAGTGGCAGGGCCACCGGGGAGCTGTTTTTT	CASSESGRATGELFF
TRBV20-1	once	TRBJ2-7	-	TGCAGTGCTAGAATCGACGAGCAGTACTTC	CSARIDEQYF
TRBV4-1	-	TRBJ2-1	-	TGCGCCAGCAGCCAAGAGCGGGGACAGATCAATGAGCAGTTCTTC	CASSQERGQINEQFF
TRBV5-8	-	TRBJ1-1	TRBD1	TGTGCCAGCAGCTCCGGGTGGGGACAGGGAATGGTGGGCACTGAAGCTTTCTTT	CASSSGWGQGMVGTEAFF
TRBV6-1	-	TRBJ1-1	TRBD1	TGTGCCAGCAGTGATATCCTGACAGGGGGGGACACTGAAGCTTTCTTT	CASSDILTGGDTEAFF
TRBV19	-	TRBJ1-5	-	TGTGCCAGTAATTGGGGCGGAGTTAGCAATCAGCCCCAGCATTTT	CASNWGGVSNQPQHF
TRBV9	-	TRBJ1-3	TRBD1	TGTGCCAGCAGACAGGGGAGTAGCTCTGGAAACACCATATATTTT	CASRQGSSSGNTIYF